The 21 T cell receptor beta chains reported below all come from one sample, sequenced in a study of monozygotic twins with cystic fibrosis. TCRdb's copy holds only in-frame clones and misses some; the assay was immunoSEQ multiplex PCR. The data hold about 15,000 clones, with about 96% observed a single time. Sequences were obtained from blood. The receptors stem from a girl aged 2-15 years with cystic fibrosis.

This chain connects TRBV25-1 to TRBJ2-1; tentative D call: TRBD2 (6 bases). Germline values: CDR1 MGHDK, CDR2 SYGVNS. CDR3 size: 14 residues. V was clipped by 3 bases and J by 2 bases, with 8 bases between them. The CDR3: CASSEGGTYNEQFF. In DNA, the CDR3 is TGTGCCAGCAGTGAGGGGGGAACCTACAATGAGCAGTTCTTC.

The rearrangement joins TRBV11-2 to TRBJ2-1; 14 bases match TRBD2. The CDR3 consists of 15 residues. Trimming at V came to 3 bases and at J to 8 bases, leaving 3 bases not matched to a gene. Germline values: CDR1 SGHAT, CDR2 FQNNGV. CDR3 sequence reads: CASSFGLAGGYEQFF. The CDR3 coding sequence is TGTGCCAGCAGCTTCGGACTAGCGGGGGGTTATGAGCAGTTCTTC.

This clone was detected only once. The chain is built from TRBV7-2 and TRBJ1-5; D is uncertain. Trimming removed 4 bases at V and 3 bases at J, with 10 bases between. This CDR3 is built from 14 residues. The V gene's germline CDR1 is SGHTA and CDR2 FQGNSA. This CDR3 is CASSSRAHNQPQHF. The CDR3 DNA reads as TGTGCCAGCAGCTCCAGAGCGCACAATCAGCCCCAGCATTTT.

The rearrangement uses TRBV7-6 and TRBJ2-7; 11 bases fit TRBD1. CDR1 and CDR2 from the germline V gene are SGHVS and FNYEAQ. This CDR3 is 13 amino acids long. Trimming at V came to 5 bases and at J to 4 bases, leaving 1 base not matched to a gene. Here the CDR3 reads CASSRDRGYEQYF. The CDR3 nucleotides read TGTGCCAGCAGCCGGGACAGGGGGTACGAGCAGTACTTC.

CDR3 region: CASSQEGKETQYF. The DNA of the CDR3 is TGCGCCAGCAGCCAGGAGGGGAAAGAGACCCAGTACTTC. The chain is built from TRBV4-1 and TRBJ2-5; the D gene is possibly TRBD2 (6 bases). Germline V gives CDR1 MGHRA, CDR2 YSYEKL. Trimming took off 3 bases at V and 3 bases at J, with 8 bases between the two ends. The CDR3 loop spans 13 amino acids.

This chain joins TRBV4-3 and TRBJ1-1; tentative D call: TRBD1 (5 bases). Germline lookup yields CDR1 LGHNA and CDR2 YSLEER. The CDR3 sequence is 14 residues long. V was trimmed by 1 base and J by 1 base, leaving 7 bases between them. The DNA of the CDR3 is TGCGCCAGCAGCCAAGTCACAGGGAACACTGAAGCTTTCTTT. This gives the protein CASSQVTGNTEAFF.

The chain is built from TRBV7-2 and TRBJ2-7; TRBD2 aligns across 14 bases. This CDR3 comprises 17 residues. CDR1 and CDR2 from the germline V gene are SGHTA and FQGNSA. V trimming: 0 bases; J trimming: 4 bases; junction bases outside the gene matches: 5. The CDR3 sequence is CASSLALGTSGGYEQYF. Here the CDR3 DNA reads TGTGCCAGCAGCTTAGCCCTCGGGACTAGCGGGGGTTACGAGCAGTACTTC.

This clone was seen just once. The V call is TRBV2, the J call TRBJ2-5; D assignment may be TRBD1 or TRBD2 (5 bases each). Trimming took off 5 bases at V and 2 bases at J, with 12 bases between the two ends. Per germline, CDR1 SNHLY and CDR2 FYNNEI. CDR3 length: 14 amino acids. The CDR3 loop reads CASSLGRGQETQYF. In nucleotides, the CDR3 is TGTGCCAGCAGTCTGGGACGGGGACAAGAGACCCAGTACTTC. The complete variable domain, with remaining parts taken from reference TRBV2 and TRBJ2-5, reads EPEVTQTPSHQVTQMGQEVILRCVPISNHLYFYWYRQILGQKVEFLVSFYNNEISEKSEIFDDQFSVERPDGSNFTLKIRSTKLEDSAMYFCASSLGRGQETQYFGPGTRLLVL.

The chain uses TRBV5-6 and TRBJ1-6; D possibly corresponds to TRBD1 (5 bases). V was clipped by 2 bases and J by 8 bases, with 14 bases between them. CDR3 length: 15 amino acids. In germline, CDR1 is SGHDT, CDR2 YYEEEE. The chain's CDR3 is CASSLGTGSYSPLHF. CDR3 bases: TGTGCCAGCAGCTTAGGAACAGGTTCTTATTCACCCCTCCACTTT.

CDR3 coding DNA: TGTGCCAGCAGCTTCTGGGAGGGGCAAGAGACCCAGTACTTC. Its translation: CASSFWEGQETQYF. The chain combines TRBV5-8 with TRBJ2-5, with 7 bases lining up with TRBD2. Germline CDR1 reads SGHTS; CDR2 reads YDEGEE. The length of the CDR3 is 14 residues. The V and J ends lost 2 bases and 2 bases, in that order; junction bases with no gene match: 3.

This rearrangement joins TRBV5-1 to TRBJ1-1; a weak D match, TRBD1 (5 bases). The V end lost 4 bases, the J end lost 0 bases, and 16 bases lay between the germline ends. The CDR3 spans 16 residues. Germline V gene lookup returns CDR1 SGHRS and CDR2 YFSETQ. This chain's CDR3 is CASSPTDPTMNTEAFF. The CDR3 coding sequence is TGCGCCAGCAGCCCGACAGACCCTACTATGAACACTGAAGCTTTCTTT.

This chain links TRBV9 with TRBJ2-3; D might be TRBD2 (7 bases). CDR1 and CDR2 (germline): SGDLS, YYNGEE. Between the trimmed V and J ends, which lost 0 bases and 4 bases, there was a span of 12 bases. This CDR3 has 15 amino acids. In DNA form, the CDR3 reads TGTGCCAGCAGCGTAGTCGGGGGGCAGGCAGATACGCAGTATTTT. It translates to CASSVVGGQADTQYF.

The chain has TRBV19 and TRBJ1-6; a weak D match, TRBD1 (6 bases). V was shortened by 7 bases and J by 7 bases, with 14 bases between the two germline ends. Germline V gene sequence: CDR1 LNHDA, CDR2 SQIVND (reference sequence). This CDR3 spans 14 amino acids. CDR3 protein: CASKKQGPNSPLHF. The CDR3 bases are TGTGCCAGTAAAAAACAGGGCCCCAATTCACCCCTCCACTTT. Filled out from reference TRBV19 and TRBJ1-6, the complete variable domain reads DGGITQSPKYLFRKEGQNVTLSCEQNLNHDAMYWYRQDPGQGLRLIYYSQIVNDFQKGDIAEGYSVSREKKESFPLTVTSAQKNPTAFYLCASKKQGPNSPLHFGNGTRLTVT.

A single count supports this clone. V and J are TRBV5-1 and TRBJ1-2; the match to TRBD1 covers 7 bases. The CDR3 length is 13 residues. Germline V gives CDR1 SGHRS, CDR2 YFSETQ. V was clipped by 4 bases and J by 3 bases; unmatched bases: 3. The DNA of the CDR3 is TGCGCCAGCAGCACGCAGGGGGACTATGGCTACACCTTC. Residues: CASSTQGDYGYTF.

This chain uses TRBV6-1 with TRBJ2-3; the D gene is possibly TRBD2 (5 bases). This CDR3 spans 13 amino acids. Looked up from germline, CDR1 is MNHNS and CDR2 is SASEGT. Trimming removed 8 bases at V and 1 base at J, with 10 bases between. The CDR3 DNA is TGTGCCAGCGGGAGACAAGGCACAGATACGCAGTATTTT. Its protein product is CASGRQGTDTQYF.

The rearrangement joins TRBV6-5 to TRBJ1-2; D is undetermined. The CDR3 loop spans 13 amino acids. Germline CDR1 MNHEY, CDR2 SVGAGI. V was trimmed by 2 bases and J by 2 bases, leaving 6 bases between them. The CDR3 loop is CASSYAANYGYTF. The CDR3 DNA reads TGTGCCAGCAGTTACGCAGCAAACTATGGCTACACCTTC.

This clone was counted a single time. This chain links TRBV10-2 with TRBJ1-5; no clear D gene. Germline lookup yields CDR1 WSHSY and CDR2 SAAADI. V was clipped by 2 bases and J by 7 bases, with 18 bases between them. This CDR3 comprises 16 residues. Here the CDR3 DNA reads TGCGCCAGCAGTGAGAAGGCTGGAGGCAGTCTGCAGCCCCAGCATTTT. Translating gives CASSEKAGGSLQPQHF.

In DNA, the CDR3 is TGTGCCAGCAGCCGCTCGGGGGGCCCCTACGAGCAGTACTTC. Its protein product is CASSRSGGPYEQYF. This chain links TRBV6-6 with TRBJ2-7, with D perhaps TRBD2 (7 bases). V was cut by 6 bases and J by 2 bases, with 14 bases left in between. Germline V lookup: CDR1 MNHNY, CDR2 SVGAGI (reference sequence). CDR3 length: 14 amino acids.

The chain links TRBV19 to TRBJ2-2, with D perhaps TRBD2 (6 bases). Trimming cost V 1 base and J 8 bases, with 11 bases left between them. The germline CDR1 and CDR2 sequences are LNHDA and SQIVND (reference sequence). The CDR3 spans 14 residues. CDR3 DNA sequence: TGTGCCAGTAGTATAGTCGGCCTAGCGGGGGAGCTGTTTTTT. Translated, it gives CASSIVGLAGELFF. The full variable domain, in which reference TRBV19 and TRBJ2-2 provide the parts outside the CDR3, is DGGITQSPKYLFRKEGQNVTLSCEQNLNHDAMYWYRQDPGQGLRLIYYSQIVNDFQKGDIAEGYSVSREKKESFPLTVTSAQKNPTAFYLCASSIVGLAGELFFGEGSRLTVL.

The sample holds one count of this clone. V gene TRBV7-2 combines with J gene TRBJ1-3; a possible D gene is TRBD1 (5 bases). This CDR3 spans 14 amino acids. Germline V gives CDR1 SGHTA, CDR2 FQGNSA. The V gene lost 3 bases and the J gene lost 2 bases, with 8 bases spanning the gap. CDR3 in DNA: TGTGCCAGCAGCTTCTGGGGGGCTGGAAACACCATATATTTT. Amino acids: CASSFWGAGNTIYF.

This clone came up once. This chain joins TRBV5-1 and TRBJ1-4; tentatively, D is TRBD1 (5 bases). This CDR3 region has 15 residues. Germline V gives CDR1 SGHRS, CDR2 YFSETQ. The V end lost 7 bases, the J end lost 5 bases, and 18 bases lay between the germline ends. CDR3 loop: CASRPLDTGNEKLFF. As DNA, the CDR3 is TGCGCCAGCCGCCCCTTGGACACCGGAAATGAAAAACTGTTTTTT.